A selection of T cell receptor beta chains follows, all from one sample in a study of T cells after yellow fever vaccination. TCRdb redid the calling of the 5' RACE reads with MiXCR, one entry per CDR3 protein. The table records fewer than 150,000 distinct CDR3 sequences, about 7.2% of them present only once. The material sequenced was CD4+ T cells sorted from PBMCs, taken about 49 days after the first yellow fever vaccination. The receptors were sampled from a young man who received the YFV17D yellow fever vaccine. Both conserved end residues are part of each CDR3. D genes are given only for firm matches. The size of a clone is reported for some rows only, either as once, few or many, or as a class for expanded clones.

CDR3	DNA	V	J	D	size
CASREDPVYTIYF	TGTGCCAGCAGGGAAGATCCCGTTTACACCATATATTTT	TRBV12-3/TRBV12-4	TRBJ1-3	.	many
CASSRGLDNEQFF	TGTGCCAGCAGCCGGGGACTGGACAATGAGCAGTTCTTC	TRBV4-2	TRBJ2-1	.	many
CASSLLTGTGASGANVLTF	TGTGCCAGCAGCTTATTAACCGGGACAGGGGCATCTGGGGCCAACGTCCTGACTTTC	TRBV5-4	TRBJ2-6	TRBD1	few
CASSLDGTATGELFF	TGTGCCAGCAGCTTGGATGGAACAGCCACCGGGGAGCTGTTTTTT	TRBV5-4	TRBJ2-2	.	.
CASSPPGRSSYEQYF	TGTGCCAGCAGCCCCCCAGGGAGAAGCTCCTACGAGCAGTACTTC	TRBV5-4	TRBJ2-7	.	many
CASSLALGQGYSPLHF	TGTGCCAGCAGCTTAGCCCTGGGACAGGGGTATTCACCCCTCCACTTT	TRBV7-2	TRBJ1-6	TRBD1	many
CASSSWVSGNTIYF	TGTGCCAGCAGCTCCTGGGTATCTGGAAACACCATATATTTT	TRBV7-9	TRBJ1-3	.	many
CASSRDPTEAFF	TGCGCCAGCAGCAGGGACCCCACTGAAGCTTTCTTT	TRBV5-1	TRBJ1-1	.	many
CASSLVDTLGREAFF	TGTGCCAGCAGCTTGGTTGACACATTGGGACGTGAAGCTTTCTTT	TRBV5-6	TRBJ1-1	.	many
CASSFGDTGANVLTF	TGCGCCAGCAGCTTTGGGGACACTGGGGCCAACGTCCTGACTTTC	TRBV5-1	TRBJ2-6	.	many
CASSQLSSETQYF	TGTGCCAGCAGCCAACTATCGAGCGAGACCCAGTACTTC	TRBV3-1	TRBJ2-5	.	many
CASSQKRGRISTDTQYF	TGTGCCAGCAGCCAAAAGCGGGGACGTATAAGCACAGATACGCAGTATTTT	TRBV14	TRBJ2-3	TRBD2	many
CASRRQGARNQPQHF	TGTGCCAGCAGGCGACAGGGGGCACGCAATCAGCCCCAGCATTTT	TRBV6-5	TRBJ1-5	TRBD1	few
CASSSRTSGGVSETQYF	TGCGCCAGCAGCTCCAGGACTAGCGGGGGAGTAAGCGAGACCCAGTACTTC	TRBV5-1	TRBJ2-5	TRBD2	many
CASSPRRNQPQHF	TGTGCCAGCTCACCTCGAAGGAACCAGCCCCAGCATTTT	TRBV18	TRBJ1-5	.	many
CASSEIYTDTQYF	TGTGCCAGCAGTGAGATATACACAGATACGCAGTATTTT	TRBV2	TRBJ2-3	.	many
CSVPPAGADTQYF	TGCAGTGTCCCCCCGGCCGGGGCAGATACGCAGTATTTT	TRBV20-1	TRBJ2-3	.	few
CASSWTGSNQPQHF	TGTGCCAGCAGTTGGACAGGGAGCAATCAGCCCCAGCATTTT	TRBV12-3/TRBV12-4	TRBJ1-5	TRBD1	many
CASSFLKGGKETQYF	TGCGCCAGCAGCTTTTTAAAGGGAGGAAAAGAGACCCAGTACTTC	TRBV5-1	TRBJ2-5	.	few
CASSAPTTGYGYTF	TGTGCCAGCAGCGCCCCGACGACAGGGTACGGCTACACCTTC	TRBV5-4	TRBJ1-2	TRBD1	few
CASSLVGGPTLNTEAFF	TGTGCCAGCAGCTTAGTTGGAGGGCCGACTCTGAACACTGAAGCTTTCTTT	TRBV7-2	TRBJ1-1	.	few
CASSLGITYEQYF	TGTGCCAGCAGCCTTGGGATCACCTACGAGCAGTACTTC	TRBV3-1	TRBJ2-7	.	many
CASSLITLQETQYF	TGTGCCAGCAGCTTAATAACTCTCCAAGAGACCCAGTACTTC	TRBV7-2	TRBJ2-5	.	many
CSAIPTAAGGDTQYF	TGCAGTGCTATCCCCACCGCAGCGGGGGGAGATACGCAGTATTTT	TRBV20-1	TRBJ2-3	TRBD2	many
CASSQDGTSYGAFF	TGCGCCAGCAGCCAAGATGGAACCTCTTATGGGGCTTTCTTT	TRBV4-3	TRBJ1-1	.	many
CASTGRRWTEAFF	TGTGCCAGCACGGGGCGCAGATGGACTGAAGCTTTCTTT	TRBV6-2/TRBV6-3	TRBJ1-1	.	.
CASSFAGANTGELFF	TGCGCCAGCAGCTTCGCCGGGGCGAACACCGGGGAGCTGTTTTTT	TRBV5-1	TRBJ2-2	.	many
CASSFQTGPYEQYF	TGCGCCAGCAGCTTTCAGACAGGGCCCTACGAGCAGTACTTC	TRBV5-1	TRBJ2-7	TRBD1	.
CASSLGSSYEQYF	TGCGCCAGCAGCTTGGGCAGCTCCTACGAGCAGTACTTC	TRBV5-1	TRBJ2-7	.	many
CASSAFRGRHTIYF	TGTGCCAGCAGCGCATTCAGGGGGCGCCACACCATATATTTT	TRBV7-9	TRBJ1-3	TRBD1	many
CSVPQGSGANVLTF	TGCAGCGTCCCCCAGGGGTCTGGGGCCAACGTCCTGACTTTC	TRBV29-1	TRBJ2-6	.	.
CASSNRQGSSNQPQHF	TGTGCCAGCAGTAACCGACAGGGATCCAGCAATCAGCCCCAGCATTTT	TRBV27	TRBJ1-5	TRBD1	many
CATSEASSGGGHEQFF	TGTGCCACCAGTGAGGCCTCTAGCGGGGGGGGACATGAGCAGTTCTTC	TRBV24-1	TRBJ2-1	TRBD2	many
CASSVGGYSNQPQHF	TGTGCCAGCAGCGTAGGAGGCTATAGCAATCAGCCCCAGCATTTT	TRBV9	TRBJ1-5	.	few
CSVERGPGGSSGYTF	TGCAGCGTTGAACGGGGGCCCGGGGGCTCGAGTGGCTACACCTTC	TRBV29-1	TRBJ1-2	.	many
CASSPQTGNDEQYF	TGTGCCAGCTCACCACAGACAGGGAACGACGAGCAGTACTTC	TRBV18	TRBJ2-7	TRBD1	many
CASSTGVGAEAFF	TGTGCCAGCAGCACCGGGGTGGGCGCTGAAGCTTTCTTT	TRBV5-4	TRBJ1-1	.	few
CAIRDQGRPARPNSPLHF	TGTGCCATCAGGGATCAGGGACGCCCAGCGCGGCCTAATTCACCCCTCCACTTT	TRBV10-3	TRBJ1-6	.	many
CASSEPGVKRLFF	TGTGCCAGCAGCGAACCAGGGGTGAAGAGATTGTTTTTT	TRBV6-1	TRBJ1-4	.	.
CASSQAGLAGGLGDTQYF	TGTGCCAGCAGCCAGGCTGGACTAGCGGGGGGCCTGGGAGATACGCAGTATTTT	TRBV4-2	TRBJ2-3	TRBD2	many
CASSSLPTDTQYF	TGTGCCAGCAGTTCTCTACCGACAGATACGCAGTATTTT	TRBV6-5	TRBJ2-3	.	many
CSAWAQGVGTEAFF	TGCAGTGCTTGGGCCCAGGGTGTGGGCACTGAAGCTTTCTTT	TRBV20-1	TRBJ1-1	.	many
CASSFARSSYNEQFF	TGTGCCAGCAGCTTTGCAAGGAGCTCCTACAATGAGCAGTTCTTC	TRBV7-8	TRBJ2-1	.	many
CASSLSRTGGAYSNQPQHF	TGTGCCAGCAGCTTATCCAGGACAGGGGGTGCGTATAGCAATCAGCCCCAGCATTTT	TRBV11-2	TRBJ1-5	TRBD1	few
CASSPQVEAAGYTF	TGTGCCAGCAGCCCCCAGGTAGAAGCCGCGGGCTACACCTTC	TRBV7-9	TRBJ1-2	.	many
CASSLGGLGYGYTF	TGTGCCAGCAGCTTAGGGGGGCTCGGGTATGGCTACACCTTC	TRBV7-9	TRBJ1-2	.	.
CASSLGDRGPSETQYF	TGTGCCAGCAGCTTAGGGGACAGGGGGCCGTCGGAGACCCAGTACTTC	TRBV7-9	TRBJ2-5	TRBD1	many
CASRWGSYNEQFF	TGTGCCAGCAGATGGGGCTCCTACAATGAGCAGTTCTTC	TRBV6-5	TRBJ2-1	.	many
CASSAILGGGEYNEQFF	TGCGCCAGCAGCGCTATCTTGGGCGGGGGGGAATACAATGAGCAGTTCTTC	TRBV5-1	TRBJ2-1	TRBD2	.
CAGRPQGPEQFF	TGTGCCGGCCGGCCCCAGGGGCCTGAGCAGTTCTTC	TRBV2	TRBJ2-1	.	many
CSALTSGGGRSPGELFF	TGCAGTGCCCTTACTAGCGGGGGGGGCCGGTCCCCCGGGGAGCTGTTTTTT	TRBV20-1	TRBJ2-2	TRBD2	.
CASRGTGTVNTEAFF	TGCGCCAGCAGGGGAACCGGGACAGTGAACACTGAAGCTTTCTTT	TRBV10-1	TRBJ1-1	TRBD1	many
CATSRVGLAGEGAKNIQYF	TGTGCCACCAGCAGGGTGGGACTAGCGGGGGAAGGAGCCAAAAACATTCAGTACTTC	TRBV15	TRBJ2-4	TRBD2	many
CASSPAGSETQYF	TGTGCCAGCTCACCAGCAGGTTCGGAGACCCAGTACTTC	TRBV18	TRBJ2-5	.	many
CASSHEGGAETQYF	TGTGCCAGCAGCCACGAAGGAGGGGCAGAGACCCAGTACTTC	TRBV6-5	TRBJ2-5	.	many